This T cell receptor (beta chain) derives from a study of T cell clonotyping in hematopoietic cell transplantation. Some clones are missing from TCRdb's copy, which holds only in-frame ones; the method was immunoSEQ multiplex PCR. The table has fewer than 2,500 clones, about 88% seen once. Study conclusions and caveats: Graft donor and pretransplant recipient Inverse Simpson Index values predicted broader posttransplant TCR diversity.

A word on this clone: Its specificity is unknown.

Sequenced sample: peripheral blood mononuclear cells. The receptor was isolated from a man aged 35-49 years in good health. Some clones in this sample may be carry-over from other donors' samples.

In nucleotides, the CDR3 is TGTGCCACATCCGACAGGGGCACCTATGGCTACACCTTC. Its protein is CATSDRGTYGYTF. V is TRBV19 and J is TRBJ1-2, with TRBD1 matching 8 bases. J was trimmed by 4 bases and V by 10 bases; bases with no gene match: 8. This CDR3 has 13 residues. Germline-derived CDR1 and CDR2 are LNHDA and SQIVND (reference sequence).